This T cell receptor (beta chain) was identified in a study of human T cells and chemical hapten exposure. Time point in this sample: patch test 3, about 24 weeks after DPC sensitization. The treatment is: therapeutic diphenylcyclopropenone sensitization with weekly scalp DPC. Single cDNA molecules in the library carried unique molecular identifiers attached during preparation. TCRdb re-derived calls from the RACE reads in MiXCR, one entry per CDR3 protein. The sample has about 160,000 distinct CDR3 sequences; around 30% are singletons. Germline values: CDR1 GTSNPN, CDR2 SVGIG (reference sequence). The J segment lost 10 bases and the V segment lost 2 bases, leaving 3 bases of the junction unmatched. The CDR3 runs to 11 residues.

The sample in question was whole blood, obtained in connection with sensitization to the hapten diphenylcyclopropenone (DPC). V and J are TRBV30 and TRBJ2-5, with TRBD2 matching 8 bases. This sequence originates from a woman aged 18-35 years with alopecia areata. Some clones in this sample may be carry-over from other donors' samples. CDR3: CAWSTGGDQYF. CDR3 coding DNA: TGTGCCTGGAGTACGGGGGGGGACCAGTACTTC.